The present T cell receptor beta chain was sequenced within a study of breast tumors, draining lymph nodes, adjacent tissues. Study outcomes and limitations: Tumor T cell lymph node origin was a supported hypothesis, not proven. Luminal-like breast cancer showed significantly higher tumor–nontumor repertoire similarity than basal-like. Tumor TCR diversity was below lymph nodes but above nontumor tissue.

CDR3 length: 13 amino acids. V lost 4 bases, J lost 4 bases, and 13 bases lay in between. Germline CDR1 and CDR2: GTSNPN and SVGIG (reference sequence). TCRdb analysed the multiplex PCR reads with MiXCR anew, one entry per CDR3 protein. The table records 130,000 or so distinct CDR3 sequences, approximately 20% of them present only once. This clonotype came up many times. The target antigen is unknown. The lymph nodes were axillary draining lymph nodes from breast cancer patients. The TCR was taken from a female donor with breast cancer. Some clones in this sample may be carry-over from other donors' samples. The V gene is TRBV30, the J gene TRBJ2-5; D uncertain. Sequencing was carried out using axillary lymph node tissue. CDR3 DNA: TGTGCCTGGAAAGGCACCTTAAGAGAGACCCAGTACTTC. It translates to CAWKGTLRETQYF.